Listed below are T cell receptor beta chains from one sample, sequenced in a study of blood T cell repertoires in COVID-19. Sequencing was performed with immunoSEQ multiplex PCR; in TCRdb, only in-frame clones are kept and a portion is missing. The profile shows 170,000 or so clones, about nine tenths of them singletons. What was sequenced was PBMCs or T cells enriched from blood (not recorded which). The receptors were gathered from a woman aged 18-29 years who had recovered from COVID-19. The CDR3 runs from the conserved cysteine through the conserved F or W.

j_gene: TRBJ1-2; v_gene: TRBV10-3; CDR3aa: CAISDQVYGYTF
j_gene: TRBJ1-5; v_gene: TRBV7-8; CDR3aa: CASSLAQLNQPQHF
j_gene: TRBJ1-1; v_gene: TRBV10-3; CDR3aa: CAISEFPDTEAFF
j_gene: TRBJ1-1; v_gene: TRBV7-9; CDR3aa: CASSAQGGRGTEAFF
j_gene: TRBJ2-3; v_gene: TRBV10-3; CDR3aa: CAISGQALATDTQYF
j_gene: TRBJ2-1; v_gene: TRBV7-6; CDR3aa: CASSLGLADYNEQFF
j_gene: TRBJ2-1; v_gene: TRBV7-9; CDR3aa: CASIKGAGGPNEQFF
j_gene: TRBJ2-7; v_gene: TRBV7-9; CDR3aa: CASSPLLSGAYEQYF
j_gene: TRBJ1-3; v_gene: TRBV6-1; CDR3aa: CASSEWGQGGGNTIYF
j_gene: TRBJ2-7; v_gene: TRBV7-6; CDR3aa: CASSSYQGKPYEQYF
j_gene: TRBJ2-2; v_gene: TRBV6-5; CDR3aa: CASMEGVAGGGELFF
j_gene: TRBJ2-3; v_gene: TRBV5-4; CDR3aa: CASSLTSGGTDTQYF
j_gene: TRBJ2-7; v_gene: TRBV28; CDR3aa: CASSSFTTGGYEQYF
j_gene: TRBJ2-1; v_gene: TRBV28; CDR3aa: CASSSYRVVQFF
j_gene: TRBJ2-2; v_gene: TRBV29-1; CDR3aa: CSVDRGGNTGELFF
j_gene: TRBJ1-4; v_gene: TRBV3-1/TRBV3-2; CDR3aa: CASQDSNEKLFF
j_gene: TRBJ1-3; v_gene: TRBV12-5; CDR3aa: CASGLRGQVSGNTIYF
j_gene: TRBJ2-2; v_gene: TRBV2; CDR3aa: CASSEAGQGFTGELFF
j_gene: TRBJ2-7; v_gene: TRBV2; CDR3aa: CASRIAGQIYEQYF
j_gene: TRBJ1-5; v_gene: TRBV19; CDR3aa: CASSIQGTHQPQHF
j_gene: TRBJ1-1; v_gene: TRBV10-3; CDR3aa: CAISHKEEGGDKAFF
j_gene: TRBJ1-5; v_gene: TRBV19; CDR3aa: CASTLGPLGTGNQPQHF
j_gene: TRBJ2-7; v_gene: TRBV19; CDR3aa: CASSIVGPSGSYEQYF
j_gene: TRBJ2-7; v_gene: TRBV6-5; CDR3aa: CASSRWRGYEQYF
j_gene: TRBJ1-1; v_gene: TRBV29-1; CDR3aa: CSAPTGAGTEAFF
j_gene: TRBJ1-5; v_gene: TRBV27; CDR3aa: CASSFSGDQPQHF
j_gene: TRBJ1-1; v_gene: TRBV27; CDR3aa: CASAYQENTEAFF
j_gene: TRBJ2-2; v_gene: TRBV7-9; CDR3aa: CASSAGLATNTGELFF
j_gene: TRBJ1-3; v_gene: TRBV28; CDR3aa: CASNLGNTIYF
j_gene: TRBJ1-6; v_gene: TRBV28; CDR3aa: CASSPSDSSYNSPLHF
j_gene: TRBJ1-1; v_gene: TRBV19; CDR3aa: CASSMKGQGGRTEAFF
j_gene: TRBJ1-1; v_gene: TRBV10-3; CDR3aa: CAINPGSGTEAFF
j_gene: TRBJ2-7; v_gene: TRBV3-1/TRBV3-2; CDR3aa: CASSQESQVHYEQYF
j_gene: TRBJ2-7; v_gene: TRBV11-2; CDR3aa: CASSLVRGYNEQYF
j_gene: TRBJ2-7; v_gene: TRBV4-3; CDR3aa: CASSQTSAPTYEQYF
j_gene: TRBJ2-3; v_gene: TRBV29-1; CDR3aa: CSAERGGTTFTDTQYF
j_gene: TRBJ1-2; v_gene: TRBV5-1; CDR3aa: CASSLGPGTALNYGYTF
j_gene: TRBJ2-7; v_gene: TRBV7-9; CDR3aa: CASSPTYEQYF
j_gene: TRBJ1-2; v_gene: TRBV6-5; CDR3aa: CASTKQGAGYGYTF
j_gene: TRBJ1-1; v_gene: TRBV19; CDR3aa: CASRDRVTDTEAFF
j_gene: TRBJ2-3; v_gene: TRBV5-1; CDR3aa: CASSPPTSGSTDTQYF
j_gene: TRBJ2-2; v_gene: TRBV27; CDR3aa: CASSLDRGRTGELFF
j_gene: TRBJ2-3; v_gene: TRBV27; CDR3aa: CASSPRPNDRVLGQYF
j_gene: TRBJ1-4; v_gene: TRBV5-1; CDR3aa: CASSFSTGNEKLFF
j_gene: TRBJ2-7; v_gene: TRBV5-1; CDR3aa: CASSGRDRSYEQYF
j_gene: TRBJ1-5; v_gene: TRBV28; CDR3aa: CASSSIRTGGFSNQPQHF
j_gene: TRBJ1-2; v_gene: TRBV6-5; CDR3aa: CASTPGRELYGYTF